Listed below are T cell receptor beta chains from one sample, sequenced in a study of beta chain features in type 1 diabetes. The table came from immunoSEQ multiplex PCR; TCRdb's copy has only in-frame clones and leaves some out. The sample has roughly 340,000 clones; approximately 15% are singletons. The specimen sequenced was naive CD4+ T cells from blood. The receptors were gathered from a woman aged 18-29 years with type 1 diabetes. Both conserved end residues are part of each CDR3. The D gene is left open where the match is weak. The size entry is marked missing in some rows and otherwise reads once, few, many or a size class.

>TRBV18|13|TRBJ2-1|-|few
TGTGCCAGCTCACCGGCCTTATACAATGAGCAGTTCTTC
CASSPALYNEQFF
>TRBV19|15|TRBJ1-2|-|-
TGTGCCAGTAGTACTAACAGGAGCCCTCGCTATGGCTACACCTTC
CASSTNRSPRYGYTF
>TRBV29-1|14|TRBJ1-2|TRBD1|few
TGCAGCGTTGCGATAGGTCAGGGGGCGCATGGCTACACCTTC
CSVAIGQGAHGYTF
>TRBV9|14|TRBJ1-1|TRBD1|once
TGTGCCAGCAGCTACAGGGGGATGAACACTGAAGCTTTCTTT
CASSYRGMNTEAFF
>TRBV9|15|TRBJ2-3|-|few
TGTGCCAGCAGCGTAGAAGCGGGTCTCGGGGATACGCAGTATTTT
CASSVEAGLGDTQYF
>TRBV4-1|15|TRBJ2-4|-|-
TGCGCCAGCAGCCAAGACTACCTAGCCAAAAACATTCAGTACTTC
CASSQDYLAKNIQYF
>TRBV5-1|12|TRBJ1-2|-|-
TGCGCCAGCCAGGGGTGGAACTATGGCTACACCTTC
CASQGWNYGYTF
>TRBV7-9|13|TRBJ1-1|-|-
TGTGCCAGCAGCTCAATCAGGGGTCCTGAAGCTTTCTTT
CASSSIRGPEAFF
>TRBV11-1|15|TRBJ2-1|TRBD1|-
TGTGCCAGCAGGTTTAGGGGGCAGGGAAACAATGAGCAGTTCTTC
CASRFRGQGNNEQFF
>TRBV7-9|16|TRBJ2-2|TRBD1|-
TGTGCCAGCAGCACCCGGACAGGGGGCAGTTCCGGGGAGCTGTTTTTT
CASSTRTGGSSGELFF
>TRBV2|14|TRBJ2-4|TRBD2|-
TGTGCCAGCAGTGAAACCCGACTAGCGGGAGGCTGGTACTTC
CASSETRLAGGWYF
>TRBV28|14|TRBJ2-7|-|few
TGTGCCAGCCTTGGCACAGGGATTTCCTACGAGCAGTACTTC
CASLGTGISYEQYF
>TRBV30|15|TRBJ2-2|TRBD2|few
TGTGCCTGGAGTGGACTAGCGGGAGTTCCCGGGGAGCTGTTTTTT
CAWSGLAGVPGELFF
>TRBV6-5|16|TRBJ2-7|TRBD2|-
TGTGCCAGCAGTTACTTCCCAGCGGGAGGGCCGGACGAGCAGTACTTC
CASSYFPAGGPDEQYF
>TRBV18|13|TRBJ2-2|-|few
TGTGCCAGCAGCGAGTTTTACACCGGGGAGCTGTTTTTT
CASSEFYTGELFF
>TRBV18|15|TRBJ2-2|-|-
TGTGCCAGCTCACCTCCATTCGGGAACACCGGGGAGCTGTTTTTT
CASSPPFGNTGELFF
>TRBV7-9|17|TRBJ2-1|TRBD2|few
TGTGCCAGCAGCTTAGTCGGACTAGCGGAGTCCTACAATGAGCAGTTCTTC
CASSLVGLAESYNEQFF
>TRBV5-4|16|TRBJ2-2|-|-
TGTGCCAGCAGCCCGTCTGGAGGGCCGTTCACCGGGGAGCTGTTTTTT
CASSPSGGPFTGELFF
>TRBV7-2|17|TRBJ2-1|TRBD2|few
TGTGCCAGCAGCGCCCGGACTAGCGGGATGTCCTACAATGAGCAGTTCTTC
CASSARTSGMSYNEQFF
>TRBV18|14|TRBJ2-1|-|few
TGTGCCAGCTCACCGAGGTCAGACTACAATGAGCAGTTCTTC
CASSPRSDYNEQFF
>TRBV30|16|TRBJ2-1|TRBD2|-
TGTGCCTGGAGGACCCCGGTTGCTAGCGGGAGGCCAGCGCAGTTCTTC
CAWRTPVASGRPAQFF
>TRBV2|14|TRBJ2-7|-|few
TGTGCCAGCAGTGTTGAGCTGAGTTCCTACGAGCAGTACTTC
CASSVELSSYEQYF
>TRBV7-9|16|TRBJ2-5|TRBD2|few
TGTGCCAGCAGCCAACTAGCGGGAGGGAGGACAGAGACCCAGTACTTC
CASSQLAGGRTETQYF
>TRBV2|15|TRBJ1-1|TRBD1|-
TGTGCCAGCTGCGCGCAGGGGGCTGGGAACACTGAAGCTTTCTTT
CASCAQGAGNTEAFF
>TRBV2|16|TRBJ2-5|TRBD2|few
TGTGCCAGCAGTTCTCGCCCGACTAGCGGGGCGGGGGCCCAGTACTTC
CASSSRPTSGAGAQYF
>TRBV9|16|TRBJ2-1|-|few
TGTGCCAGCAGCGTAGACCCTAGTGGCAAGTGGAATGAGCAGTTCTTC
CASSVDPSGKWNEQFF
>TRBV5-1|16|TRBJ2-1|-|few
TGCGCCAGCAGCTCAGGACCCGGGAAGTCCTACAATGAGCAGTTCTTC
CASSSGPGKSYNEQFF
>TRBV6-5|14|TRBJ2-1|-|-
TGTGCCAGCAGTTATCACATCGGGAGAGGGGAGCAGTTCTTC
CASSYHIGRGEQFF
>TRBV7-9|13|TRBJ1-2|-|-
TGTGCCAGCAGCCAGGGGCGGAACTATGGCTACACCTTC
CASSQGRNYGYTF
>TRBV29-1|13|TRBJ1-4|TRBD1|-
TGCAGCGCAAACAGGGGGTTTAATGAAAAACTGTTTTTT
CSANRGFNEKLFF
>TRBV30|13|TRBJ1-5|-|few
TGTGCCTGGAGTGCCCAGGGGAATCAGCCCCAGCATTTT
CAWSAQGNQPQHF
>TRBV27|13|TRBJ2-1|-|-
TGTGCCAGCCAGGACAGTGGGTACAATGAGCAGTTCTTC
CASQDSGYNEQFF
>TRBV20-1|11|TRBJ2-7|-|few
TGCAGTGCTGAGCGGAGCTACGAGCAGTACTTC
CSAERSYEQYF
>TRBV15|17|TRBJ2-4|-|-
TGTGCCACCAGCAGAGATAAGGACAGCCTAGCCAAAAACATTCAGTACTTC
CATSRDKDSLAKNIQYF
>TRBV30|14|TRBJ2-5|-|few
TGTGCCTGGAGTGTTGTCGGGACTCAGGGGACCCAGTACTTC
CAWSVVGTQGTQYF
>TRBV9|15|TRBJ2-5|-|-
TGTGCCAGCAGCCCTCGGGGTAGCGGACAAGAGACCCAGTACTTC
CASSPRGSGQETQYF
>TRBV2|13|TRBJ1-1|-|-
TGCGTTTCTACGGGAACAGTCAACACTGAAGCTTTCTTT
CVSTGTVNTEAFF
>TRBV19|15|TRBJ2-1|TRBD1|-
TGTGCCAGTAGTATACGGGGACAGGTAATCAATGAGCAGTTCTTC
CASSIRGQVINEQFF
>TRBV7-9|16|TRBJ2-1|TRBD2|-
TGTGCCAGCAGCTTAGCGACAGCGGGAGGTGGCAATGAGCAGTTCTTC
CASSLATAGGGNEQFF
>TRBV10-3|15|TRBJ1-5|-|-
TGTGCCATCAGTTCTCAGGGTCGCGGCAATCAGCCCCAGCATTTT
CAISSQGRGNQPQHF
>TRBV7-3|15|TRBJ2-5|-|few
TGTGCCAGCAGCTTAATGCGCGGGGACCAAGAGACCCAGTACTTC
CASSLMRGDQETQYF
>TRBV10-3|14|TRBJ2-1|-|-
TGTGCCATCAGTGAACTAGCCTCCTACAATGAGCAGTTCTTC
CAISELASYNEQFF
>TRBV6-6|14|TRBJ2-5|TRBD2|-
TGTGCCAGCAGTCCTCGGACTAGTAAAGAGACCCAGTACTTC
CASSPRTSKETQYF
>TRBV7-2|13|TRBJ2-1|TRBD1|-
TGTGCCAGCAGATCTCAGGGGGCTCAAGGGCAGTTCTTC
CASRSQGAQGQFF